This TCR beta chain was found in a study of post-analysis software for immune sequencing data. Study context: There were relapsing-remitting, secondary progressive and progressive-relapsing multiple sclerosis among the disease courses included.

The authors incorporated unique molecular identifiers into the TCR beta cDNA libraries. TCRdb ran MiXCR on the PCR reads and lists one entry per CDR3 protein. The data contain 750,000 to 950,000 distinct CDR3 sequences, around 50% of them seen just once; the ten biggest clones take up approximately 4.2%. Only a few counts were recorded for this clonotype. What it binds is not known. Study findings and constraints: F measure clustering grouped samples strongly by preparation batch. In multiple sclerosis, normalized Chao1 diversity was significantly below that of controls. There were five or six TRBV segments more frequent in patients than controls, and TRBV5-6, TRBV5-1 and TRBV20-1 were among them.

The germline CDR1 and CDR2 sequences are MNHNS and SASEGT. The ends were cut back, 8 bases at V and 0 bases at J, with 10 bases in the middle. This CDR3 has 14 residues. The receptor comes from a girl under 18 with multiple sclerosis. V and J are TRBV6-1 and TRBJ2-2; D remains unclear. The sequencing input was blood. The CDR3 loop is CASQRVANTGELFF. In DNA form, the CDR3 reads TGTGCCAGCCAACGGGTCGCGAACACCGGGGAGCTGTTTTTT.